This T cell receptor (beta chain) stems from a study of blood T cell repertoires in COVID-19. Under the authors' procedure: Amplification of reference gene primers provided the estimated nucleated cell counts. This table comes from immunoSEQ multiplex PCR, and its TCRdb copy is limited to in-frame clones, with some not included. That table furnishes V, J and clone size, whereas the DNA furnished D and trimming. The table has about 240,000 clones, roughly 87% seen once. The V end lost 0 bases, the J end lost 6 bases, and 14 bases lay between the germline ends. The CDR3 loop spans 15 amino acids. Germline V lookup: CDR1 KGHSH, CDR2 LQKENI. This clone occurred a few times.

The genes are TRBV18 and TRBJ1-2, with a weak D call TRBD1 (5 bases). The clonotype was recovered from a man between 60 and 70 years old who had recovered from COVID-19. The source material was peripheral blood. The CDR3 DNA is TGTGCCAGCTCACCACCATCCCAGGGCGAACATGGCTACACCTTC. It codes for CASSPPSQGEHGYTF.